This TCR beta chain appears in the sequencing data of a study of beta chain features in type 1 diabetes. Study summary: Healthy donors and patients showed comparable age, gender and cell yields.

The germline V gene has CDR1 MNHNS and CDR2 SASEGT. The CDR3 is made up of 18 amino acids. J lost 0 bases, V lost 2 bases, and 7 bases had no gene match. Comments on this clone: Its specificity is not known.

Isolated RNA was reverse transcribed in full, so expressed TCRB transcripts were sequenced. Only in-frame clones appear in the TCRdb table, and some are missing; sequencing was by immunoSEQ multiplex PCR. The data show some 70,000 clones, about 50% seen once. Findings of the study overall: TCRB repertoires of naive, central memory and Treg cells appeared more similar among patients than among healthy donors. Patients with Type 1 diabetes showed moderately but significantly shorter TCRB CDR3s in all four CD4+ subsets. An over-representation of cells with high TCR expression could result from cDNA sequencing. Still unanswered here is whether HLA type influences TCRB rearrangement.

V gene TRBV6-1 combines with J gene TRBJ1-5; 10 positions agree with TRBD1. This receptor was identified in a man younger than 45 with type 1 diabetes. Sequenced material: central memory CD4+ T cells from blood. Here the CDR3 DNA reads TGTGCCAGCAGTGAACCGGACAGGGGGTTTTATAGCAATCAGCCCCAGCATTTT. Its protein product is CASSEPDRGFYSNQPQHF.